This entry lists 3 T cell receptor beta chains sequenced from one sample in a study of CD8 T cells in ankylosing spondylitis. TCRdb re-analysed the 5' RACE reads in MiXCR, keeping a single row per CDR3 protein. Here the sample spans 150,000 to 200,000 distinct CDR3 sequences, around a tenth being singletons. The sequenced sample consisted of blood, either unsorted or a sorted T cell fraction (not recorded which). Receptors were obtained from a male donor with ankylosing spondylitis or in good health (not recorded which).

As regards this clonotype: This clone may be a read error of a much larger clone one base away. The CDR3 DNA follows: TGTGCCAGCAAGACAACGAACTATGGCCACACCTTC. Translating it yields CASKTTNYGHTF. The chain employs TRBV6-2 or TRBV6-3 and TRBJ1-2; D ambiguous. Germline-derived CDR1 and CDR2 are MNHEY and SVGEGT. The CDR3 has 12 amino acids.

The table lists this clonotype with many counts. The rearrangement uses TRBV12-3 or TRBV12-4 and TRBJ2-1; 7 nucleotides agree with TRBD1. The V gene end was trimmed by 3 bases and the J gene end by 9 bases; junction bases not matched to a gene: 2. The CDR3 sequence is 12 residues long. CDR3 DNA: TGTGCCAGCAGTTTCGGACAGGTTGAGCAGTTCTTC. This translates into CASSFGQVEQFF.

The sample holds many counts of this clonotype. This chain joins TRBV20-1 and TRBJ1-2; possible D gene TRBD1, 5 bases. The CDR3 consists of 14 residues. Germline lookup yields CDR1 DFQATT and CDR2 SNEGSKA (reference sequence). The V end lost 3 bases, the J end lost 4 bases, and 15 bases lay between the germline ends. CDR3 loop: CSARGGVTSYGYTF. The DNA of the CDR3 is TGCAGTGCTAGGGGAGGGGTCACTAGCTATGGCTACACCTTC.